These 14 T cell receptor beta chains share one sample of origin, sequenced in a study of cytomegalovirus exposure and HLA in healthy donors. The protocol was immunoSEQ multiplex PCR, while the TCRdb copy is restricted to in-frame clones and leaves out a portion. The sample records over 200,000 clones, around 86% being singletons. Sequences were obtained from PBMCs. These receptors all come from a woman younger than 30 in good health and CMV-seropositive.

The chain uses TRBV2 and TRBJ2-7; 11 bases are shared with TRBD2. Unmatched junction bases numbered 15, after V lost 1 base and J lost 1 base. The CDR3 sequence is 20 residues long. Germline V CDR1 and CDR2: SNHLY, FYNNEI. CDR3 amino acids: CASSEGWGGPTSGESYEQYF. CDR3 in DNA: TGTGCCAGCAGTGAAGGTTGGGGGGGACCGACTAGCGGGGAATCCTACGAGCAGTACTTC.

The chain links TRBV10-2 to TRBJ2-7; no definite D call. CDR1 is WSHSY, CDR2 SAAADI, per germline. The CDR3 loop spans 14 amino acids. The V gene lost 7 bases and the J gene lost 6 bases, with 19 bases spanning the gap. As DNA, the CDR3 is TGCGCCAGCATTACCCATGGGCCGAGCCCCGAGCAGTACTTC. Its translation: CASITHGPSPEQYF.

In nucleotides, the CDR3 is TGTGCCAGCAGCTTAGACCTTTCGGGCTATGGCTACACCTTC. Translating gives CASSLDLSGYGYTF. V gene TRBV5-6 combines with J gene TRBJ1-2; D is unclear. Deletions cut 2 bases from V and 4 bases from J, with 12 bases between. CDR3 length: 14 amino acids. Germline CDR1 is SGHDT and CDR2 is YYEEEE.

CDR3 sequence: CASSSPRGEAFF. As DNA, the CDR3 is TGTGCCAGCAGCTCCCCTCGGGGTGAAGCTTTCTTT. The chain is built from TRBV12-1 and TRBJ1-1. TRBV12-1 is assigned pseudogene status. The CDR3 runs 12 residues.

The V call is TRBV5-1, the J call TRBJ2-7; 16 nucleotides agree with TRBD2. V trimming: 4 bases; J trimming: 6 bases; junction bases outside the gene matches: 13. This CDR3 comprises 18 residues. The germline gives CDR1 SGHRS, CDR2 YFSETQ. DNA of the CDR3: TGCGCCAGCAGCATATCCGGGACTAGCGGGAGGGCCTTTTCCGAGCAGTACTTC. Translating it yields CASSISGTSGRAFSEQYF.

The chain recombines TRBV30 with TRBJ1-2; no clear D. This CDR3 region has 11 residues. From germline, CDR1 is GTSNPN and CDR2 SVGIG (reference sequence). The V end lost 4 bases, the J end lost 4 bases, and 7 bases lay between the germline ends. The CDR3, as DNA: TGTGCCTGGACAGTTCGCTATGGCTACACCTTC. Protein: CAWTVRYGYTF.

CDR3 protein: CASSYGGLAGEIEQFF. CDR3 DNA: TGTGCCAGCAGTTATGGAGGACTAGCGGGAGAAATTGAGCAGTTCTTC. The genes are TRBV6-5 and TRBJ2-1; 13 bases map to TRBD2. The CDR3 covers 16 residues. V gave up 3 bases and J gave up 9 bases; unmatched junction bases: 8. The germline V gene has CDR1 MNHEY and CDR2 SVGAGI.

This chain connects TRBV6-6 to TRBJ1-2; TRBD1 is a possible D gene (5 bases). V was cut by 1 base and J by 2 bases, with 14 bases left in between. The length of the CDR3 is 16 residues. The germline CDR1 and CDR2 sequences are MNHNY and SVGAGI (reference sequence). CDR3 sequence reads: CASSYFQTGGNYGYTF. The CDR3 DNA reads TGTGCCAGCAGTTACTTCCAAACGGGGGGGAACTATGGCTACACCTTC.

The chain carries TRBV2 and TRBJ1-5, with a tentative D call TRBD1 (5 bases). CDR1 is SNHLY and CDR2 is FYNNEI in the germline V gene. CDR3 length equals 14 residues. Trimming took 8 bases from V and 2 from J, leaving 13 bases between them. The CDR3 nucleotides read TGTGCCAGCGCGGGGGAGGCGGGCAATCAGCCCCAGCATTTT. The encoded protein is CASAGEAGNQPQHF.

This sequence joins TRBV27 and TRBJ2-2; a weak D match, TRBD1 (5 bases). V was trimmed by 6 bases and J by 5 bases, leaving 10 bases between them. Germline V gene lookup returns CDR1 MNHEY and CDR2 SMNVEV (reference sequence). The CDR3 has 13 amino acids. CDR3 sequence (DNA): TGTGCCAGCAGCCTAGGGGTTACCGGGGAGCTGTTTTTT. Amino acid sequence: CASSLGVTGELFF.

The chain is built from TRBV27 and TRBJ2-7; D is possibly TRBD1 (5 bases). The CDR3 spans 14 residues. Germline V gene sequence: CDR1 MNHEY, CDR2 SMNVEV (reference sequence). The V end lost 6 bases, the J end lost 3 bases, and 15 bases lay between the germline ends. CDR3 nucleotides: TGTGCCAGCAGCCTCAGGGTTAGTCACTACGAGCAGTACTTC. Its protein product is CASSLRVSHYEQYF.

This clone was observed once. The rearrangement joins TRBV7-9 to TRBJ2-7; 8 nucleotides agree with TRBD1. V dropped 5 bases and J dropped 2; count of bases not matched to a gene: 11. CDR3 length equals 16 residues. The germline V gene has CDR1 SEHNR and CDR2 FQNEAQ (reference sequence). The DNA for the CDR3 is TGTGCCAGCAGCCCCCACCGATCCAGGGGGCCCTACGAGCAGTACTTC. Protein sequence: CASSPHRSRGPYEQYF. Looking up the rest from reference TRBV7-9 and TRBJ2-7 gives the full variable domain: DTGVSQNPRHKITKRGQNVTFRCDPISEHNRLYWYRQTLGQGPEFLTYFQNEAQLEKSRLLSDRFSAERPKGSFSTLEIQRTEQGDSAMYLCASSPHRSRGPYEQYFGPGTRLTVT.

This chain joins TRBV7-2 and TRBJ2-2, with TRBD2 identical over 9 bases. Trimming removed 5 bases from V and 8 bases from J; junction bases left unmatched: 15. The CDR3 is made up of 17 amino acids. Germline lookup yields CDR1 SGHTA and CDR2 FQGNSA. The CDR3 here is CASSLLPSGAGEGELFF. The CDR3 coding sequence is TGTGCCAGCAGCCTACTACCTAGCGGGGCCGGAGAGGGGGAGCTGTTTTTT.

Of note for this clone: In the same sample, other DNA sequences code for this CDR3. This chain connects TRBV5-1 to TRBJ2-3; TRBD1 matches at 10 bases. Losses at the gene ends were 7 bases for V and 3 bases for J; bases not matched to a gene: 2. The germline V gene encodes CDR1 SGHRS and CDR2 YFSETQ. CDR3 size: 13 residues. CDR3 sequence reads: CASSGQGTDTQYF. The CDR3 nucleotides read TGCGCCAGCTCGGGACAGGGGACAGATACGCAGTATTTT.